This T cell receptor beta chain emerged from a study of immune heterogeneity within non-small cell lung tumors. TCRs were amplified from 450 to 700 ng gDNA of bulk tumor per sample. Primary tumors were biopsied several times each, far apart, intraoperatively. Enrolled patients presented with newly diagnosed, previously untreated non-small cell lung cancer and underwent curative surgery. This clonotype was recorded many times. It was a multiplex PCR that amplified TCR beta CDR3, with 32 V and 13 J primers. TCRdb re-called the multiplex PCR reads through MiXCR, storing one row per CDR3 protein. The table records 20,000 to 25,000 distinct CDR3 sequences, less than 35% of them present only once. Germline V CDR1 and CDR2: DFQATT, SNEGSKA (reference sequence). The CDR3 length is 11 residues. V was clipped by 4 bases and J by 5 bases, with 6 bases between them.

The chain couples TRBV20-1 to TRBJ2-1; D is unresolved. Material: lung tumor tissue. This receptor was taken from a man aged 40-49 years with non-small cell lung cancer. CDR3 in amino acids: CSANTDNEQFF. CDR3 coding DNA: TGCAGTGCTAACACCGACAATGAGCAGTTCTTC.